The rows below give T cell receptor beta chains drawn from one sample of a study of cytomegalovirus exposure and HLA in healthy donors. Method: immunoSEQ multiplex PCR; TCRdb's copy keeps in-frame clones and lacks some. This sample yields around 130,000 clones, of which over 75% are seen a single time; 5.5% to 7% belongs to the top ten. The sequencing sample was made of PBMCs. The receptors stem from a woman between 40 and 50 years old in good health and CMV-seropositive. Both conserved end residues are part of each CDR3. The D gene is left open where the match is weak. Size is stated for part of the rows, as once, few or many counts, or as a class when the clone is expanded.

d_gene: -; j_gene: TRBJ2-7; v_gene: TRBV4-3; abundance: once; CDR3aa: CASSQEPRSGYEQYF; CDR3nt: TGCGCCAGCAGCCAAGAACCGCGATCAGGCTACGAGCAGTACTTC
d_gene: TRBD1; j_gene: TRBJ1-2; v_gene: TRBV10-3; abundance: -; CDR3aa: CAITPDRGYGYTF; CDR3nt: TGTGCCATCACCCCGGACAGGGGCTACGGCTACACCTTC
d_gene: TRBD1; j_gene: TRBJ2-3; v_gene: TRBV11-2; abundance: -; CDR3aa: CASSIRTGGGTDTQYF; CDR3nt: TGTGCCAGCAGCATCCGGACAGGTGGCGGGACAGATACGCAGTATTTT
d_gene: -; j_gene: TRBJ2-3; v_gene: TRBV9; abundance: -; CDR3aa: CASSYNTDTQYF; CDR3nt: TGTGCCAGCAGCTACAACACAGATACGCAGTATTTT
d_gene: -; j_gene: TRBJ2-3; v_gene: TRBV7-9; abundance: -; CDR3aa: CASRSIGTISTDTQYF; CDR3nt: TGTGCCAGCAGAAGCATTGGGACAATTAGCACAGATACGCAGTATTTT
d_gene: -; j_gene: TRBJ1-1; v_gene: TRBV9; abundance: once; CDR3aa: CASSVVPFSTGLTEAFF; CDR3nt: TGTGCCAGCAGCGTAGTCCCGTTTTCAACAGGGTTGACTGAAGCTTTCTTT
d_gene: TRBD1; j_gene: TRBJ1-3; v_gene: TRBV5-1; abundance: -; CDR3aa: CASSLGGQSYSGNTIYF; CDR3nt: TGCGCCAGCAGCTTGGGGGGACAGTCTTACTCTGGAAACACCATATATTTT
d_gene: TRBD1; j_gene: TRBJ1-3; v_gene: TRBV10-3; abundance: -; CDR3aa: CAIRTGEEGNTIYF; CDR3nt: TGTGCCATCCGTACAGGGGAAGAAGGAAACACCATATATTTT
d_gene: -; j_gene: TRBJ1-1; v_gene: TRBV5-1; abundance: -; CDR3aa: CASSLGWGNTEAFF; CDR3nt: TGCGCCAGCAGCTTGGGCTGGGGCAACACTGAAGCTTTCTTT
d_gene: -; j_gene: TRBJ2-7; v_gene: TRBV5-6; abundance: -; CDR3aa: CASSPVMGDEQYF; CDR3nt: TGTGCCAGCAGCCCGGTTATGGGCGACGAGCAGTACTTC
d_gene: TRBD2; j_gene: TRBJ2-1; v_gene: TRBV9; abundance: -; CDR3aa: CASSVGLAGNNEQFF; CDR3nt: TGTGCCAGCAGCGTAGGGCTAGCGGGGAACAATGAGCAGTTCTTC
d_gene: -; j_gene: TRBJ1-1; v_gene: TRBV5-1; abundance: -; CDR3aa: CASSWALGGVNEAFF; CDR3nt: TGCGCCAGCAGCTGGGCCCTCGGAGGGGTGAATGAAGCTTTCTTT
d_gene: -; j_gene: TRBJ2-6; v_gene: TRBV2; abundance: -; CDR3aa: CASWRFGANVLTF; CDR3nt: TGTGCCAGCTGGAGGTTTGGGGCCAACGTCCTGACTTTC
d_gene: -; j_gene: TRBJ2-4; v_gene: TRBV5-6; abundance: -; CDR3aa: CASSRAGVPMSIQYF; CDR3nt: TGTGCCAGCAGCAGAGCAGGGGTCCCAATGAGCATTCAGTACTTC
d_gene: -; j_gene: TRBJ1-5; v_gene: TRBV23-1; abundance: once; CDR3aa: CASISGPGNQPQHF; CDR3nt: TGCGCCAGCATTTCCGGACCGGGAAATCAGCCCCAGCATTTT
d_gene: TRBD1; j_gene: TRBJ1-4; v_gene: TRBV11-2; abundance: -; CDR3aa: CASSPGQENEKLFF; CDR3nt: TGTGCCAGCAGCCCGGGACAGGAAAATGAAAAACTGTTTTTT
d_gene: TRBD1; j_gene: TRBJ2-7; v_gene: TRBV29-1; abundance: -; CDR3aa: CSVVDGTGGPYEQYF; CDR3nt: TGCAGCGTTGTAGACGGGACAGGGGGCCCCTACGAGCAGTACTTC
d_gene: -; j_gene: TRBJ2-7; v_gene: TRBV9; abundance: few; CDR3aa: CASSEALGSSYEQYF; CDR3nt: TGTGCCAGCAGCGAGGCATTGGGGAGCTCCTACGAGCAGTACTTC
d_gene: TRBD1; j_gene: TRBJ2-1; v_gene: TRBV11-2; abundance: -; CDR3aa: CASSTYRGESSYNEQFF; CDR3nt: TGTGCCAGCAGCACCTACAGGGGTGAAAGCTCCTACAATGAGCAGTTCTTC
d_gene: -; j_gene: TRBJ1-1; v_gene: TRBV5-1; abundance: -; CDR3aa: CASSLELAGGRRSTEAFF; CDR3nt: TGCGCCAGCAGCTTGGAATTGGCCGGAGGGCGGAGAAGCACTGAAGCTTTCTTT
d_gene: -; j_gene: TRBJ1-5; v_gene: TRBV7-9; abundance: -; CDR3aa: CASTPGLGEPQHF; CDR3nt: TGTGCCAGCACCCCGGGACTCGGTGAGCCCCAGCATTTT
d_gene: TRBD2; j_gene: TRBJ2-7; v_gene: TRBV6-6; abundance: once; CDR3aa: CASSYDSSLAGREQYF; CDR3nt: TGTGCCAGCAGTTACGATTCGAGTCTAGCGGGTCGCGAGCAGTACTTC
d_gene: -; j_gene: TRBJ2-7; v_gene: TRBV29-1; abundance: -; CDR3aa: CSVGSRTSYEQYF; CDR3nt: TGCAGCGTTGGTTCCCGGACATCCTACGAGCAGTACTTC
d_gene: TRBD1; j_gene: TRBJ2-5; v_gene: TRBV13; abundance: -; CDR3aa: CASSLYSGTGVYQETQYF; CDR3nt: TGTGCCAGCAGCCTCTACTCCGGGACAGGGGTGTACCAAGAGACCCAGTACTTC
d_gene: -; j_gene: TRBJ1-1; v_gene: TRBV27; abundance: -; CDR3aa: CASSLSTGSTEAFF; CDR3nt: TGTGCCAGCAGTTTATCGACGGGTAGCACTGAAGCTTTCTTT
d_gene: TRBD1; j_gene: TRBJ2-7; v_gene: TRBV27; abundance: -; CDR3aa: CASSRRTGVGVATQEQYF; CDR3nt: TGTGCCAGCAGCCGCCGGACAGGGGTAGGAGTCGCTACTCAGGAGCAGTACTTC
d_gene: TRBD1; j_gene: TRBJ2-7; v_gene: TRBV28; abundance: -; CDR3aa: CASTPPGQGFYEQYF; CDR3nt: TGTGCCAGCACGCCACCGGGACAGGGATTCTACGAGCAGTACTTC
d_gene: TRBD2; j_gene: TRBJ2-1; v_gene: TRBV15; abundance: -; CDR3aa: CATSPSGLAGGFPYNEQFF; CDR3nt: TGTGCCACCAGCCCTAGCGGGCTAGCGGGGGGTTTCCCCTACAATGAGCAGTTCTTC
d_gene: -; j_gene: TRBJ2-5; v_gene: TRBV27; abundance: -; CDR3aa: CASSLTGRFGETQYF; CDR3nt: TGTGCCAGCAGCCTAACAGGGAGATTCGGGGAGACCCAGTACTTC
d_gene: -; j_gene: TRBJ2-5; v_gene: TRBV7-8; abundance: -; CDR3aa: CASTRGRFQETQYF; CDR3nt: TGTGCCAGCACCCGAGGTCGGTTTCAAGAGACCCAGTACTTC
d_gene: -; j_gene: TRBJ2-7; v_gene: TRBV10-3; abundance: -; CDR3aa: CAISEANEQYF; CDR3nt: TGTGCCATCAGTGAGGCTAACGAGCAGTACTTC
d_gene: -; j_gene: TRBJ1-4; v_gene: TRBV5-5; abundance: -; CDR3aa: CASAIPSNEKLFF; CDR3nt: TGTGCCAGCGCGATTCCTAGTAATGAAAAACTGTTTTTT
d_gene: TRBD1; j_gene: TRBJ1-5; v_gene: TRBV5-1; abundance: -; CDR3aa: CASSSGQENQPQHF; CDR3nt: TGCGCCAGCAGCTCCGGACAGGAAAATCAGCCCCAGCATTTT
d_gene: TRBD1; j_gene: TRBJ2-5; v_gene: TRBV4-1; abundance: -; CDR3aa: CASSQEENRGGETQYF; CDR3nt: TGCGCCAGCAGCCAAGAGGAGAACAGGGGTGGTGAGACCCAGTACTTC
d_gene: -; j_gene: TRBJ1-1; v_gene: TRBV6-4; abundance: -; CDR3aa: CASHTGSEAFF; CDR3nt: TGTGCCAGCCATACAGGGTCTGAAGCTTTCTTT
d_gene: -; j_gene: TRBJ1-2; v_gene: TRBV19; abundance: -; CDR3aa: CASSIIIPNYGYTF; CDR3nt: TGTGCCAGTAGTATAATCATCCCAAACTATGGCTACACCTTC
d_gene: -; j_gene: TRBJ1-4; v_gene: TRBV6-5; abundance: -; CDR3aa: CASGTDSHNEKLFF; CDR3nt: TGTGCCAGCGGCACGGACAGTCATAATGAAAAACTGTTTTTT
d_gene: -; j_gene: TRBJ1-1; v_gene: TRBV19; abundance: -; CDR3aa: CASSISPATTEAFF; CDR3nt: TGTGCCAGTAGTATAAGCCCAGCGACGACTGAAGCTTTCTTT
d_gene: -; j_gene: TRBJ1-1; v_gene: TRBV5-4; abundance: -; CDR3aa: CASSLRRDSTEAFF; CDR3nt: TGTGCCAGCAGCCTAAGACGGGATAGTACTGAAGCTTTCTTT
d_gene: TRBD1; j_gene: TRBJ2-3; v_gene: TRBV6-1; abundance: -; CDR3aa: CASSKTGGSDTQYF; CDR3nt: TGTGCCAGCAGTAAGACAGGGGGTTCAGATACGCAGTATTTT
d_gene: -; j_gene: TRBJ1-2; v_gene: TRBV29-1; abundance: -; CDR3aa: CSVEDPGVYGYTF; CDR3nt: TGCAGCGTTGAAGATCCCGGGGTCTATGGCTACACCTTC
d_gene: TRBD1; j_gene: TRBJ1-2; v_gene: TRBV13; abundance: -; CDR3aa: CASSLGFGQGDGYTF; CDR3nt: TGTGCCAGCAGCTTAGGGTTCGGACAGGGAGATGGCTACACCTTC
d_gene: TRBD1; j_gene: TRBJ2-1; v_gene: TRBV5-6; abundance: -; CDR3aa: CASSFDRSRQGIYNEQFF; CDR3nt: TGTGCCAGCAGCTTTGACCGCTCAAGACAGGGGATTTACAATGAGCAGTTCTTC
d_gene: TRBD1; j_gene: TRBJ1-1; v_gene: TRBV15; abundance: -; CDR3aa: CATSGRTGVTEAFF; CDR3nt: TGTGCCACCAGCGGCCGGACAGGGGTTACCGAAGCTTTCTTT
d_gene: -; j_gene: TRBJ1-2; v_gene: TRBV7-3; abundance: -; CDR3aa: CASSLSGYGYTF; CDR3nt: TGTGCCAGCAGCTTAAGCGGTTATGGCTACACCTTC
d_gene: TRBD1; j_gene: TRBJ2-7; v_gene: TRBV9; abundance: -; CDR3aa: CASSALGQGPYEQYF; CDR3nt: TGTGCCAGCAGCGCCCTGGGACAGGGTCCCTACGAGCAGTACTTC
d_gene: TRBD1; j_gene: TRBJ1-1; v_gene: TRBV5-1; abundance: -; CDR3aa: CASSYRQGRNTEAFF; CDR3nt: TGCGCCAGCAGCTACCGACAGGGTCGTAACACTGAAGCTTTCTTT
d_gene: TRBD1; j_gene: TRBJ2-7; v_gene: TRBV5-4; abundance: -; CDR3aa: CASSSQGASYEQYF; CDR3nt: TGTGCCAGCAGCTCCCAGGGGGCCAGCTACGAGCAGTACTTC
d_gene: -; j_gene: TRBJ2-7; v_gene: TRBV19; abundance: -; CDR3aa: CASSTRQDAYEQYF; CDR3nt: TGTGCCAGTAGTACTCGACAGGACGCCTACGAGCAGTACTTC
d_gene: TRBD2; j_gene: TRBJ2-2; v_gene: TRBV28; abundance: -; CDR3aa: CAVRPSGGANTGELFF; CDR3nt: TGTGCCGTTCGACCTAGCGGGGGGGCGAACACCGGGGAGCTGTTTTTT
d_gene: -; j_gene: TRBJ2-7; v_gene: TRBV19; abundance: -; CDR3aa: CASSALQVPDEQYF; CDR3nt: TGTGCCAGTAGTGCTTTACAGGTGCCGGACGAGCAGTACTTC
d_gene: -; j_gene: TRBJ1-1; v_gene: TRBV5-8; abundance: once; CDR3aa: CASSGTVVAFF; CDR3nt: TGTGCCAGCAGCGGAACAGTTGTGGCTTTCTTT
d_gene: TRBD2; j_gene: TRBJ2-5; v_gene: TRBV5-1; abundance: -; CDR3aa: CASNSGRPGETQYF; CDR3nt: TGCGCCAGCAATAGCGGGAGGCCTGGTGAGACCCAGTACTTC
d_gene: -; j_gene: TRBJ2-7; v_gene: TRBV6-6; abundance: -; CDR3aa: CASSYSGGATLYEQYF; CDR3nt: TGTGCCAGCAGTTACTCGGGGGGGGCTACGCTCTACGAGCAGTACTTC
d_gene: -; j_gene: TRBJ2-6; v_gene: TRBV6-5; abundance: -; CDR3aa: CASSYSQTGANVLTF; CDR3nt: TGTGCCAGCAGTTACTCCCAGACTGGGGCCAACGTCCTGACTTTC
d_gene: TRBD1; j_gene: TRBJ2-2; v_gene: TRBV7-2; abundance: -; CDR3aa: CASSLVRGGQGASGELFF; CDR3nt: TGTGCCAGCAGCTTAGTGCGGGGGGGACAGGGGGCCTCCGGGGAGCTGTTTTTT
d_gene: -; j_gene: TRBJ1-1; v_gene: TRBV5-5; abundance: -; CDR3aa: CASSWTSEAFF; CDR3nt: TGTGCCAGCAGCTGGACAAGTGAAGCTTTCTTT
d_gene: TRBD2; j_gene: TRBJ2-7; v_gene: TRBV7-2; abundance: -; CDR3aa: CASSLGLAGSYEQYF; CDR3nt: TGTGCCAGCAGCCTTGGACTAGCGGGGTCCTACGAGCAGTACTTC
d_gene: -; j_gene: TRBJ1-4; v_gene: TRBV2; abundance: -; CDR3aa: CASSEALPGQTNEKLFF; CDR3nt: TGTGCCAGCAGTGAAGCACTACCGGGACAAACAAATGAAAAACTGTTTTTT